These T cell receptor beta chains were read from a single sample in a study of T cells and Merkel cell carcinoma outcomes. Profiled with immunoSEQ multiplex PCR; TCRdb holds only in-frame clones, not every one. The data show roughly 16,000 clones, about four fifths seen once. The sample was tumor tissue from Merkel cell carcinoma. The source is a human donor with Merkel cell carcinoma. CDR3s include the opening cysteine and the closing phenylalanine or tryptophan. A D gene is named only where the DNA matches it firmly. Only part of the rows carry a size: once, few, many, or a class if the clone is expanded.

clone size	D gene	V gene	J gene	CDR3 DNA	CDR3 protein
few	-	TRBV4-1	TRBJ1-1	TGCGCCAGCAGCCGCACGAACACTGAAGCTTTCTTT	CASSRTNTEAFF
few	-	TRBV5-1	TRBJ1-1	TGCGCCAGCAGCTTGGCCAGTGCTCTCGAGACTGAAGCTTTCTTT	CASSLASALETEAFF
-	-	TRBV21-1	TRBJ2-1	TGTGCCAGCAGCGTCAGCGGTGGGCAGTTCTTC	CASSVSGGQFF
-	TRBD2	TRBV9	TRBJ2-1	TGTGCCAGCAGCTCTGAGCGGACTAGAGAATACGGTGAGCAGTTCTTC	CASSSERTREYGEQFF
-	TRBD1	TRBV29-1	TRBJ1-1	TGCAGCACAGGGGGGGGAGGTACTGAAGCTTTCTTT	CSTGGGGTEAFF
-	-	TRBV28	TRBJ1-6	TGTGCCAGCAGTTCCGGTTTCCGTGGGTCCTATAATTCACCCCTCCACTTT	CASSSGFRGSYNSPLHF
-	-	TRBV27	TRBJ2-7	TGTGCCAGCAGTTCCGGGTTCGGCTACGAGCAGTACTTC	CASSSGFGYEQYF
-	-	TRBV2	TRBJ1-1	TGTGCCAGCAGCCATTACGGGGGCTCAGACACTGAAGCTTTCTTT	CASSHYGGSDTEAFF
-	-	TRBV19	TRBJ1-1	TGTGCCAGTAGTATAGAAGGGACCTACACTGAAGCTTTCTTT	CASSIEGTYTEAFF
-	TRBD2	TRBV6-1	TRBJ2-7	TGTGCCAGCAGTGTTAGGACTAGCGGGAGCTTATCCTACGAGCAGTACTTC	CASSVRTSGSLSYEQYF
-	-	TRBV29-1	TRBJ2-7	TGCAGCGTCGGTATACAGGGCTACGAGCAGTACTTC	CSVGIQGYEQYF
-	-	TRBV7-9	TRBJ1-2	TGTGCCAGCGAGGCAGGTGCTTACTATGGCTACACCTTC	CASEAGAYYGYTF
few	-	TRBV9	TRBJ2-3	TGTGCCAGCAGCGCTCCCGTAATTAGCACAGATACGCAGTATTTT	CASSAPVISTDTQYF
medium-sized	-	TRBV14	TRBJ1-1	TGTGCCAGCAGCCAAGGGCTAGGCACTGAAGCTTTCTTT	CASSQGLGTEAFF
few	-	TRBV7-8	TRBJ2-7	TGTGCCAGCAGCTTAGCGCAGGTATCCTCGTTATCGCAGTACTTC	CASSLAQVSSLSQYF
-	-	TRBV2	TRBJ1-5	TGTGCCAGCACGCTAGGGACGGCGAGCAATCAGCCCCAGCATTTT	CASTLGTASNQPQHF
-	-	TRBV19	TRBJ1-2	TGTGTCAGTAGTATAGAGGGGACGGCCTATGGCTACACCTTC	CVSSIEGTAYGYTF
-	-	TRBV2	TRBJ2-5	TGTGCCAGCAGTCCCGTTTTGGGATGGAGCGAGACCCAGTACTTC	CASSPVLGWSETQYF
few	-	TRBV27	TRBJ2-3	TGTGCCAGCAGTTTATCTCGCCCAGGGGTCCTGACCGCGGATACGCAGTATTTT	CASSLSRPGVLTADTQYF
-	TRBD2	TRBV6-6	TRBJ2-3	TGTGCCAGCAGTTGGGCTAGCGGGGAAACAGATACGCAGTATTTT	CASSWASGETDTQYF
-	-	TRBV7-8	TRBJ1-1	TGTGCCAGCAGTGGGGACATGAACACTGAAGCTTTCTTT	CASSGDMNTEAFF
once	TRBD1	TRBV5-5	TRBJ1-5	TGTGCCAGCAGCTTGGGAGGGACAGGGAGCAATCAGCCCCAGCATTTT	CASSLGGTGSNQPQHF
-	-	TRBV6-5	TRBJ1-1	TGTGCCAGCAGAGAGACAGGTAACACTGAAGCTTTCTTT	CASRETGNTEAFF
-	TRBD1	TRBV5-1	TRBJ1-1	TGCGCCAGCAGCTTGGATTCAGGGGGGGACACTGAAGCTTTCTTT	CASSLDSGGDTEAFF
-	-	TRBV6-1	TRBJ2-7	TGTGCCAGCAGTGAAAGTGGCTACGAGCAGTACTTC	CASSESGYEQYF
-	TRBD1	TRBV18	TRBJ2-2	TGTGCCAGCTCATCGACATTTAGCGGGACAGGGGGAAACACCGGGGAGCTGTTTTTT	CASSSTFSGTGGNTGELFF
once	-	TRBV16	TRBJ2-5	TGTGCCAGCAGCCAATCGGGGGCCTTGGGGGAGACCCAGTACTTC	CASSQSGALGETQYF
-	-	TRBV27	TRBJ2-2	TGTGCCAGCAGAGGGGATTCGAACACCGGGGAGCTGTTTTTT	CASRGDSNTGELFF
-	-	TRBV30	TRBJ1-6	TGTGCCTCTACCCCACTTCAGGATTCACCCCTCCACTTT	CASTPLQDSPLHF
-	-	TRBV10-3	TRBJ1-1	TGTGCCACCTCGAGTGTAAACACTGAAGCTTTCTTT	CATSSVNTEAFF
-	TRBD1	TRBV29-1	TRBJ1-1	TGCAGCGTTGACAGGGGGCAAGGAGTGGCCACTGAAGCTTTCTTT	CSVDRGQGVATEAFF
-	TRBD2	TRBV6-1	TRBJ2-3	TGTGCCAGCACTCGGGGGGGGGCCGGCACAGATACGCAGTATTTT	CASTRGGAGTDTQYF
-	-	TRBV7-3	TRBJ2-2	TGTGCCAGCAGCTTAAACGGACTCGGGGAGCTGTTTTTT	CASSLNGLGELFF
-	TRBD1	TRBV5-4	TRBJ2-7	TGTGCCAGCAGCTCCTGGACAGGGATCCTGAGCTACGAGCAGTACTTC	CASSSWTGILSYEQYF
-	-	TRBV28	TRBJ1-4	TGTGCCAGCAGTTTACAAGGCCCAGCGAGGGGGTATGAAAAACTGTTTTTT	CASSLQGPARGYEKLFF
few	-	TRBV6-5	TRBJ1-5	TGTGCCAGCAGCGGACGTCCCGACAATCAGCCCCAGCATTTT	CASSGRPDNQPQHF
few	TRBD2	TRBV10-3	TRBJ2-7	TGTGCCATCAGTGACGGGGGGGCCTACGAGCAGTACTTC	CAISDGGAYEQYF
-	-	TRBV27	TRBJ2-3	TGTGCCAGCAGGCGCACTCCAGGCACAGATACGCAGTATTTT	CASRRTPGTDTQYF
-	TRBD2	TRBV19	TRBJ2-2	TGTGCCAGTAGTATTGGACTAGCGAACACCGGGGAGCTGTTTTTT	CASSIGLANTGELFF
-	-	TRBV28	TRBJ2-2	TGTGCCAGCAGTCCCCCCCGGACAGAGAGCACCGGGGAGCTGTTTTTT	CASSPPRTESTGELFF
-	TRBD1	TRBV20-1	TRBJ1-2	TGCAGTGCTAGCCGGACAGGGATCCACACCTTC	CSASRTGIHTF
-	-	TRBV28	TRBJ1-1	TGTGCCAGTAGCCTGACCCTGAACACTGAAGCTTTCTTT	CASSLTLNTEAFF
-	TRBD1	TRBV19	TRBJ2-7	TGTGCCAGTAGTCCCCAAGGACAGGTCCCTACCTACGAGCAGTACTTC	CASSPQGQVPTYEQYF
once	-	TRBV9	TRBJ2-7	TGTGCCAGCAGCGCGCGTCCCGCTATAACCTACGAGCAGTACTTC	CASSARPAITYEQYF
-	-	TRBV2	TRBJ2-5	TGTGCCAGCTCAGGAGTAGGGGGAGAGACCCAGTACTTC	CASSGVGGETQYF
-	-	TRBV19	TRBJ2-7	TGTGCCAGTAGTGTAAGGGGCGCAGTTGTCTACGAGCAGTACTTC	CASSVRGAVVYEQYF
-	TRBD1	TRBV11-2	TRBJ1-1	TGTGCCAGCACCGCCAACAGGGGTGGTGAAGCTTTCTTT	CASTANRGGEAFF
medium-sized	-	TRBV7-6	TRBJ1-4	TGTGCCAGCAGCCCCGGTCCGGGGGATGAAAAACTGTTTTTT	CASSPGPGDEKLFF
-	-	TRBV9	TRBJ2-7	TGTGCCAGCAGCGTAGGGCCCAGCGTAGGCCCGGGTTTGGGCGAGCAGTACTTC	CASSVGPSVGPGLGEQYF
-	-	TRBV19	TRBJ2-2	TGTGCCACCGGGAGGAACACCGGGGAGCTGTTTTTT	CATGRNTGELFF
few	TRBD2	TRBV5-4	TRBJ2-7	TGTGTCGCCGGGGAGGGTACAAACTACGAGCAGTACTTC	CVAGEGTNYEQYF
-	-	TRBV19	TRBJ1-5	TGTGCCAGTAGTATAGGGGATCAGCCCCAGCATTTT	CASSIGDQPQHF
-	-	TRBV11-2	TRBJ1-3	TGTGCCAGCAGCTTAGCGTCCACCTCTGGAAACACCATATATTTT	CASSLASTSGNTIYF
once	-	TRBV10-2	TRBJ1-1	TGCGCCAGCAGTGAGCGTCGGACTGAAGCTTTCTTT	CASSERRTEAFF
-	TRBD1	TRBV4-1	TRBJ1-1	TGCGCCAGCAGCCCAGGCAGGGGGATGAACACTGAAGCTTTCTTT	CASSPGRGMNTEAFF